These 20 T cell receptor beta chains were sequenced from one sample in a study of cytomegalovirus exposure and HLA in healthy donors. Primers for the PCR totalled 60 Vbeta and 13 Jbeta. Generated by immunoSEQ multiplex PCR, the TCRdb table keeps only in-frame clones and is missing some. The sample shows approximately 190,000 clones, around 83% of them seen only once. What was sequenced was PBMCs. The receptor source for this set is a woman younger than 30 in good health and CMV-seronegative.

The rearrangement links TRBV6-1 to TRBJ1-1; 8 bases are shared with TRBD1. The germline gives CDR1 MNHNS, CDR2 SASEGT. The length of the CDR3 is 13 residues. J was trimmed by 4 bases and V by 6 bases; bases with no gene match: 4. The CDR3, as DNA: TGTGCCAGCAGGGGGGACAGGCCCACTGAAGCTTTCTTT. This codes for CASRGDRPTEAFF.

The rearrangement links TRBV19 to TRBJ2-7; D perhaps matches TRBD2 (5 bases). Germline CDR1 is LNHDA and CDR2 is SQIVND (reference sequence). The length of the CDR3 is 14 residues. Trimming removed 3 bases at V and 0 bases at J, with 9 bases between. The CDR3 loop is CASSIAGGSYEQYF. As DNA, the CDR3 is TGTGCCAGTAGTATCGCGGGCGGCTCCTACGAGCAGTACTTC. The entire variable domain, with the rest obtained from reference TRBV19 and TRBJ2-7, is as follows: DGGITQSPKYLFRKEGQNVTLSCEQNLNHDAMYWYRQDPGQGLRLIYYSQIVNDFQKGDIAEGYSVSREKKESFPLTVTSAQKNPTAFYLCASSIAGGSYEQYFGPGTRLTVT.

The chain links TRBV19 to TRBJ2-1; 8 bases match TRBD1. The germline gives CDR1 LNHDA, CDR2 SQIVND (reference sequence). This CDR3 is 15 amino acids long. V lost 6 bases to trimming and J lost 6 bases; unmatched junction nucleotides: 10. The CDR3 sequence: CASSRRQGPSNEQFF. CDR3 sequence (DNA): TGTGCCAGTAGCCGCCGACAGGGGCCATCCAATGAGCAGTTCTTC. The variable domain in full, with the rest retrieved from reference TRBV19 and TRBJ2-1, is DGGITQSPKYLFRKEGQNVTLSCEQNLNHDAMYWYRQDPGQGLRLIYYSQIVNDFQKGDIAEGYSVSREKKESFPLTVTSAQKNPTAFYLCASSRRQGPSNEQFFGPGTRLTVL.

The chain employs TRBV5-1 and TRBJ1-5; 10 bases line up with TRBD1. The CDR3 runs to 15 residues. Per germline, CDR1 SGHRS and CDR2 YFSETQ. The trim removed 0 bases at V and 5 bases at J, leaving 2 bases unmatched. CDR3 bases: TGCGCCAGCAGCTTGGAGACAGGGGGCCATCAGCCCCAGCATTTT. Its protein product is CASSLETGGHQPQHF.

The V call is TRBV29-1, the J call TRBJ2-2; tentative D call: TRBD1 (6 bases). The CDR3 runs 15 residues. Between the trimmed V and J ends, which lost 3 bases and 2 bases, there was a span of 13 bases. The germline CDR1 and CDR2 sequences are SQVTM and ANQGSEA. In DNA form, the CDR3 reads TGCAGCGTTGAGAGGCAGGGGATCAACACCGGGGAGCTGTTTTTT. It encodes CSVERQGINTGELFF.

V and J are TRBV9 and TRBJ1-4, with 9 bases aligning to TRBD1. Germline V gene data show CDR1 as SGDLS and CDR2 as YYNGEE. V dropped 3 bases and J dropped 8; count of bases not matched to a gene: 5. The CDR3 extends over 14 amino acids. CDR3 DNA sequence: TGTGCCAGCAGCGGTTCGGACAGGGGAGAAAAACTGTTTTTT. Protein product: CASSGSDRGEKLFF.

The rearrangement joins TRBV7-9 to TRBJ2-7; 9 bases map to TRBD2. This CDR3 is built from 15 residues. Germline V gene sequence: CDR1 SEHNR, CDR2 FQNEAQ (reference sequence). V shed 4 bases, J shed 3 bases, and the junction held 7 bases outside the gene matches. The CDR3 coding sequence is TGTGCCAGCAGCTCACGACTAGCGGAAGGCTACGAGCAGTACTTC. Its translation is CASSSRLAEGYEQYF.

This clone was observed a handful of times. V usage is TRBV6-1 and J usage is TRBJ1-4; 7 nucleotides line up with TRBD1. The CDR3 runs to 15 residues. V trimming: 8 bases; J trimming: 3 bases; junction bases outside the gene matches: 9. CDR1 and CDR2 (germline): MNHNS, SASEGT. CDR3 amino acids: CASDRVGMSNEKLFF. In nucleotides, the CDR3 is TGTGCCAGCGACAGGGTGGGGATGTCTAATGAAAAACTGTTTTTT.

The chain combines TRBV2 with TRBJ1-1, with 8 bases aligning to TRBD1. CDR1 is SNHLY, CDR2 FYNNEI, per germline. The length of the CDR3 is 14 residues. The trim removed 10 bases at V and 3 bases at J, leaving 10 bases unmatched. The CDR3 spells CANHRDRRDTEAFF. The CDR3 region has the DNA TGTGCCAACCATAGGGACAGGCGGGACACTGAAGCTTTCTTT.

The V call is TRBV5-6, the J call TRBJ2-7; 9 bases map to TRBD1. Trimming at V came to 3 bases and at J to 5 bases, leaving 6 bases not matched to a gene. Germline V lookup: CDR1 SGHDT, CDR2 YYEEEE. The CDR3 sequence is 14 residues long. The CDR3 spells CASSYSGTGNEQYF. In DNA form, the CDR3 reads TGTGCCAGCAGCTACTCCGGGACAGGGAACGAGCAGTACTTC.

J is TRBJ2-2 and V is TRBV4-1; 8 nucleotides agree with TRBD1. This CDR3 has 15 amino acids. Per the germline V gene, CDR1 is MGHRA and CDR2 is YSYEKL. Trimming took 1 base from V and 4 from J; bases not matched to a gene: 2. The CDR3, as DNA: TGCGCCAGCAGCCAAGGGACAGGGTCCACCGGGGAGCTGTTTTTT. As protein: CASSQGTGSTGELFF.

This clone was detected a few times. The chain combines TRBV28 with TRBJ2-7, with TRBD1 matching over 9 bases. The ends lost 6 bases at V and 0 bases at J; junction bases unmatched: 9. Germline CDR1 reads MDHEN; CDR2 reads SYDVKM. The CDR3 sequence is 16 residues long. CDR3 bases: TGTGCCAGCAGCCCGTCCGGGACAGGGAGCTCCTACGAGCAGTACTTC. Translated: CASSPSGTGSSYEQYF.

The V gene is TRBV27, the J gene TRBJ1-5; D gene unclear. Germline-derived CDR1 and CDR2 are MNHEY and SMNVEV (reference sequence). This CDR3 region has 14 residues. Trimming cost V 3 bases and J 2 bases, with 8 bases left between them. CDR3 coding DNA: TGTGCCAGCAGTTTTCGGGGAGGCAATCAGCCCCAGCATTTT. It yields the protein CASSFRGGNQPQHF.

The chain carries TRBV27 and TRBJ2-3, with 9 bases that match TRBD1. The germline V gene encodes CDR1 MNHEY and CDR2 SMNVEV (reference sequence). The CDR3 sequence is 15 residues long. Trimming cost V 4 bases and J 4 bases; bases outside gene matches: 6. The CDR3: CASSSLGTGSDTQYF. The CDR3 nucleotides are TGTGCCAGCAGTTCTCTCGGGACAGGGTCAGATACGCAGTATTTT.

The chain carries TRBV30 and TRBJ2-7, with D uncertain. CDR3 size: 11 residues. Between the trimmed V and J ends, which lost 2 bases and 4 bases, there was a span of 6 bases. The germline V gene has CDR1 GTSNPN and CDR2 SVGIG (reference sequence). This CDR3 reads CAWSSGYEQYF. The CDR3 nucleotides are TGTGCCTGGAGTTCGGGTTACGAGCAGTACTTC.

This chain joins TRBV6-1 and TRBJ2-7, with D possibly TRBD1 on 5 matching bases. Germline V gene sequence: CDR1 MNHNS, CDR2 SASEGT. The V end lost 8 bases, the J end lost 4 bases, and 9 bases lay between the germline ends. The CDR3 loop spans 11 amino acids. The CDR3 spells CASPQGYEQYF. The CDR3 bases are TGTGCCAGCCCTCAGGGATACGAGCAGTACTTC.

A word on this clone: One end of the junction does not line up with germline, which may come from a read error. V is TRBV28 and J is TRBJ2-2; TRBD1 might be the D (5 bases). Per the germline V gene, CDR1 is MDHEN and CDR2 is SYDVKM. The CDR3 is 13 residues long. The CDR3 is CATGAHRTAELFF. CDR3 bases: TGTGCCACCGGTGCCCACAGGACCGCGGAGCTGTTTTTT.

The chain combines TRBV6-5 with TRBJ1-4; tentative D call: TRBD1 (6 bases). V gave up 10 bases and J gave up 12 bases, with 21 bases separating them. Germline lookup yields CDR1 MNHEY and CDR2 SVGAGI. The CDR3 is 13 amino acids. Here the CDR3 reads CATQKRSPGELFF. The CDR3, as DNA: TGTGCCACCCAGAAAAGGTCGCCAGGGGAACTGTTTTTT.

This sequence joins TRBV28 and TRBJ2-1, with 9 bases fitting TRBD2. The CDR3 sequence is 15 residues long. V trimming: 3 bases; J trimming: 5 bases; junction bases outside the gene matches: 5. CDR1 and CDR2 (germline): MDHEN, SYDVKM. CDR3 DNA sequence: TGTGCCAGCAGTTTTGCTGTAGCGGGAGACAATGAGCAGTTCTTC. Translation gives CASSFAVAGDNEQFF. The entire variable domain, with the rest obtained from reference TRBV28 and TRBJ2-1, is as follows: DVKVTQSSRYLVKRTGEKVFLECVQDMDHENMFWYRQDPGLGLRLIYFSYDVKMKEKGDIPEGYSVSREKKERFSLILESASTNQTSMYLCASSFAVAGDNEQFFGPGTRLTVL.

The chain joins TRBV19 to TRBJ1-2; D unresolved. V lost 3 bases, J lost 3 bases, and 20 bases lay in between. This CDR3 is 17 amino acids long. Germline V lookup: CDR1 LNHDA, CDR2 SQIVND (reference sequence). This CDR3 is CASSILRFQRRDYGYTF. For the CDR3, the DNA is TGTGCCAGTAGTATTCTGAGATTCCAGCGCCGGGACTATGGCTACACCTTC.